The 6 T cell receptor beta chains given below trace back to one sample, sequenced in a study of blood T cell repertoires in COVID-19. The table came from immunoSEQ multiplex PCR; TCRdb's copy has only in-frame clones and leaves some out. The data show approximately 200,000 clones, about nine tenths seen once. The sequencing sample was made of PBMCs or T cells enriched from blood (not recorded which). The receptors come from a young man with acute COVID-19.

The V gene is TRBV28, the J gene TRBJ1-6; maybe TRBD1 (6 bases). Trimming shortened V by 10 bases and J by 12 bases, and 25 bases separated the two germline ends. The germline V gene has CDR1 MDHEN and CDR2 SYDVKM. CDR3 length: 15 residues. The CDR3 protein is CATCRGAPPLIPLHF. DNA of the CDR3: TGTGCCACCTGTCGGGGGGCCCCTCCCTTGATACCCCTCCACTTT.

This chain uses TRBV4-2 with TRBJ2-5; D possibly corresponds to TRBD1 (5 bases). CDR3 size: 17 residues. Germline CDR1 LGHNA, CDR2 YNFKEQ. The germline V and J ends were trimmed by 0 bases and 3 bases, with 17 bases remaining between them. CDR3 protein: CASSQDGDSAWEETQYF. CDR3 sequence (DNA): TGTGCCAGCAGCCAAGACGGAGACAGCGCCTGGGAAGAGACCCAGTACTTC.

The chain employs TRBV12-5 and TRBJ2-4, with TRBD2 identical over 7 bases. There are 17 residues in the CDR3. Looked up from germline, CDR1 is LGHNT and CDR2 is FRNRAP. After removal of 7 bases from V and 1 base from J, the junction contained 13 bases not matched to a gene. The CDR3 here is CASASPSGREAKNIQYF. DNA for the CDR3: TGTGCTAGTGCCAGCCCGTCTGGGCGGGAGGCCAAAAACATTCAGTACTTC.

The rearrangement joins TRBV7-6 to TRBJ2-1, with 8 bases matching TRBD2. This CDR3 has 17 residues. The trim removed 2 bases at V and 9 bases at J, leaving 15 bases unmatched. Germline values: CDR1 SGHVS, CDR2 FNYEAQ. The CDR3 spells CASSLFDPSREGGEQFF. The DNA for the CDR3 is TGTGCCAGCAGCTTATTCGACCCTTCCCGGGAGGGCGGTGAGCAGTTCTTC.

CDR3 in amino acids: CASRDEWTGVTEAFF. The CDR3 DNA reads as TGTGCCAGCAGAGACGAATGGACAGGCGTCACTGAAGCTTTCTTT. This chain links TRBV6-5 with TRBJ1-1; 7 bases are a match to TRBD1. The CDR3 is 15 amino acids. V trimming: 6 bases; J trimming: 4 bases; junction bases outside the gene matches: 11. From germline, CDR1 is MNHEY and CDR2 SVGAGI.

The gene calls are TRBV4-1 and TRBJ2-2; D is unresolved. With 1 base removed from V and 3 bases from J, the gap between germline ends came to 6 bases. This CDR3 spans 14 amino acids. Germline-derived CDR1 and CDR2 are MGHRA and YSYEKL. As DNA, the CDR3 is TGCGCCAGCAGCCAAGTAACACACACCGGGGAGCTGTTTTTT. Its protein is CASSQVTHTGELFF.